This T cell receptor (beta chain) is drawn from a study of T cell responses to AZD1222 COVID-19 vaccine (dated by TCRdb to about 2021). Regarding the complete study: AZD1222 recipients whose second dose came at about 4 weeks and those whose second dose came at about 12 weeks were combined into one group, since spike-specific TCR depth and breadth did not differ between the two schedules. TCR sequencing was performed for roughly 250 trial participants, of whom around 210 were given two doses of AZD1222 and approximately 25 were given two doses of MenACWY control vaccine. Trial participants were enrolled by age into 18-55, 56-69 and 70-plus year subgroups, with approximately 150, 28 and 58 TCR-sequenced participants respectively. The paper as a whole reports these results and caveats: The 56-69-year group was small, and its depth increase did not reach significance, likely because of low power. Participants were mostly white British, with more females than males. The authors suggested clonal diversity may have been underestimated. A significant rise in spike-specific TCR breadth and depth was observed after two AZD1222 doses relative to day 0 and relative to MenACWY recipients. Reportedly, almost half of the unique spike-specific TCRs recognized epitopes lying outside the regions that are mutated in the B.1.351 and B.1.1.7 variants. Vaccine-associated CD4 TCRs spanned the whole spike protein, with dominant responses in regions 160-218 and 743-854. Because no day 14 peak-response samples were available, the repertoires could be characterized only after the peak T cell response. Conclusions about previously exposed vaccinees are limited, since just a handful of AZD1222 recipients were seropositive for SARS-CoV-2 at baseline.

Including the terminal cysteine and phenylalanine, the CDR3 comprises 13 residues. Just the 39-base CDR3 DNA is kept, in frame starting at base 1. According to the germline V gene (reference sequence), CDR1 reads LNHDA and CDR2 reads SQIVND. The junction shows trimming of 4 bases on V and 8 bases on J, and the gene matches do not reach 3 bases of it. As regards this clone: Its antigen has not been determined. Base qualities are not provided; no much larger clone lies one nucleotide away.

The CDR3 regions of human TCRbeta chains were subjected to immunosequencing. The authors' pipeline ran thus. TCRs in the repertoires were compared against a reference library of SARS-CoV-2-specific TCRs that had been generated with the MIRA antigen-specificity platform. Breadth was defined as the fraction of unique TCRs that were SARS-CoV-2-associated. Depth was defined as the fraction of total T cells that were SARS-CoV-2-associated. Using the MIRA data, each spike-specific TCR was assigned both to the spike region to which the TCR was reactive and to a CD4 or CD8 class. Log10-transformed breadth and depth values were compared by one-way ANOVA with Sidak's multiple comparisons tests. Sourced from immuneACCESS, this table was stored by TCRdb with only in-frame sequences that have V and J called. A share of the clones is absent; for the studies checked, an unresolved V gene accounts for under half, and the remainder has no known explanation. That table supplies the V and J calls and clone size; D and trimming were determined from the DNA. This sample holds some 150,000 clones; under 95% were observed only once. Around 5% of the sample rests with the top ten.

The meaning of the sample's time point label: baseline before first vaccination. Vaccinee samples were obtained from the UK trials COV001 and COV002, which included a single-blind randomized controlled phase 2/3 trial of AZD1222 (ChAdOx1 nCoV-19) in healthy adults. For TCRbeta chain sequencing, PBMC samples were collected from trial participants at day 0 and at day 28 after the second dose. This TCR was sampled from an adult in good health. The rearrangement combines TRBV19 with TRBJ2-5, and 11 junction bases match TRBD1. Material: peripheral blood, obtained on day 0 of AZD1222 vaccination. This receptor has the CDR3 CASSTGTGGTQYF. The nucleotide sequence reads as follows: TGTGCCAGTAGTACCGGGACAGGGGGTACCCAGTACTTC. Supplemented by the reference TRBV19 and TRBJ2-5 proteins around the CDR3, the complete variable domain is DGGITQSPKYLFRKEGQNVTLSCEQNLNHDAMYWYRQDPGQGLRLIYYSQIVNDFQKGDIAEGYSVSREKKESFPLTVTSAQKNPTAFYLCASSTGTGGTQYFGPGTRLLVL.